The entry below gives a single T cell receptor beta chain sequence along with its context. Primers used in a second PCR of roughly 6 to 11 cycles were a sample-barcoded 5' primer and a J-beta primer mix. TCRdb analysed the 5' RACE reads with MiXCR anew, one entry per CDR3 protein. Altogether more than 1,400,000 distinct CDR3 sequences are present, around 39% being singletons, with the ten largest covering less than 8%. This specimen comes from a study of blood T cells in healthy people across ages. Source material: blood. The sequence came from a woman aged 18 to 35 in good health.

CDR3 nucleotides: TGTGCCAGCAGCTTAGTTCTTAGTGGACACCGCAATGAGCAGTTCTTC. Protein: CASSLVLSGHRNEQFF. The rearrangement links TRBV11-3 to TRBJ2-1; possibly TRBD1 for D (5 bases). The CDR3 runs to 16 residues. Germline CDR1 and CDR2: SGHNT and YENEEA. V lost 1 base, J lost 6 bases, and 16 bases lay in between.